This entry concerns a single T cell receptor (beta chain). What it binds is not known. Compared with germline, one end of the junction differs, possibly owing to a read error. This sample stems from a study of cytomegalovirus exposure and HLA in healthy donors. The PCR ran on 60 Vbeta and 13 Jbeta primers. The method was immunoSEQ multiplex PCR; TCRdb's version includes in-frame clones alone and lacks a portion of them. The sample includes 110,000 to 150,000 clones, around two thirds seen only once; the top ten take approximately 4%. Study conclusions and caveats: Cytomegalovirus status, reportedly, was diagnosed with high specificity and sensitivity by the classifier. HLA-A and HLA-B allele assignments for most subjects were reportedly predicted accurately using TCR beta sequences. Whilst most TCR sequences proved rare, a subset of public TCRs occurred across many donors. CMV serostatus was the sole immune exposure data available.

CDR3 length: 14 amino acids. Germline assignment: CDR1 SNHLY and CDR2 FYNNEI. The chain has TRBV2 and TRBJ2-1, with 11 positions matching TRBD2. The clonotype originates from a man between 18 and 29 years old in good health and CMV-seropositive. The sequencing sample was made of PBMCs. The CDR3 DNA is TGTGCCAGCAGTGAAGCCCTAGCGGGGGGCCTGCCGCTCTTC. Amino acids: CASSEALAGGLPLF.